This T cell receptor (beta chain) was identified in a study of beta chain features in type 1 diabetes. Overall study context: In age, gender and cell yields, patients were similar to healthy donors. Findings and limits, study-wide: Moderately but significantly shorter TCRB CDR3s were found in Type 1 diabetes patients in all four CD4+ subsets.

On average, the one heparinised blood draw given by each donor was approximately 120 mL. Sequenced material consisted of expressed TCRB transcripts (all of the isolated RNA was reverse transcribed). This table comes from immunoSEQ multiplex PCR, and its TCRdb copy is limited to in-frame clones, with some not included. Of 200,000 to 250,000 clones listed, over 8.5% were seen once; the top ten hold 0.03% to 0.035%. A word on this clone: The antigen remains undetermined.

The sequenced sample consisted of naive CD4+ T cells from blood. This sequence was found in a woman under 30 in good health.

CDR3 in amino acids: CASSLLNSPLHF. CDR3 nucleotides: TGTGCCAGTAGCCTCCTTAATTCACCCCTCCACTTT. This chain links TRBV19 with TRBJ1-6, with no clear D. The CDR3 contains 12 residues. CDR1 LNHDA and CDR2 SQIVND come from the germline V gene (reference sequence). The germline V and J ends were trimmed by 6 bases and 6 bases, with 6 bases remaining between them.